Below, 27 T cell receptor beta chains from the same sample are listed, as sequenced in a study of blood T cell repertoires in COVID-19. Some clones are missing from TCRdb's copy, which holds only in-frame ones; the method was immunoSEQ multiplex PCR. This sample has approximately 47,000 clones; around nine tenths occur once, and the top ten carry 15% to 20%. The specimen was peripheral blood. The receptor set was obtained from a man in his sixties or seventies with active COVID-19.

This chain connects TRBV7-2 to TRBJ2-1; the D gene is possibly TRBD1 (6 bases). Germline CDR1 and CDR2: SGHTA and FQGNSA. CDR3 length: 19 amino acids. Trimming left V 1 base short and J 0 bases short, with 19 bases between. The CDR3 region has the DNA TGTGCCAGCAGCTTAGTTTTCTTGGACAGACTTTCCTCCTACAATGAGCAGTTCTTC. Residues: CASSLVFLDRLSSYNEQFF.

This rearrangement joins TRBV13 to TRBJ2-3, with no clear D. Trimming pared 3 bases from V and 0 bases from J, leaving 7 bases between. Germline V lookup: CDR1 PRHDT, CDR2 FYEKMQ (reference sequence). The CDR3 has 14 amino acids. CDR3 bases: TGTGCCAGCAGCTTTGCCGGTAGCACAGATACGCAGTATTTT. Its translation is CASSFAGSTDTQYF.

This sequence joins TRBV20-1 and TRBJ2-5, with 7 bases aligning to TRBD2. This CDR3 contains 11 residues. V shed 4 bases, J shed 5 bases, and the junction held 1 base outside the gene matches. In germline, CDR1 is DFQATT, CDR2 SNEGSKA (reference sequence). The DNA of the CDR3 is TGCAGTGCTACCGGGAGGGAGACCCAGTACTTC. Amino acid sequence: CSATGRETQYF.

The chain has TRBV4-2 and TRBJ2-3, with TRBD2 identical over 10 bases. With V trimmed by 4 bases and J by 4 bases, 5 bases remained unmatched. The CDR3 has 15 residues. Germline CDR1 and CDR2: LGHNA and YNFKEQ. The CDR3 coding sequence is TGTGCCAGCAGCCTCTCTAGCGGGAGTGCAGATACGCAGTATTTT. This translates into CASSLSSGSADTQYF.

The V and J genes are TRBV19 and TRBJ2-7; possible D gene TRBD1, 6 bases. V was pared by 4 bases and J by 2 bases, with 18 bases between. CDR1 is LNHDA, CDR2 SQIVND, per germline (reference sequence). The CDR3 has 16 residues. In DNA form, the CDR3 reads TGTGCCAGTAGTACCCCCACCGGGACACCGCCCTACGAGCAGTACTTC. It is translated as CASSTPTGTPPYEQYF.

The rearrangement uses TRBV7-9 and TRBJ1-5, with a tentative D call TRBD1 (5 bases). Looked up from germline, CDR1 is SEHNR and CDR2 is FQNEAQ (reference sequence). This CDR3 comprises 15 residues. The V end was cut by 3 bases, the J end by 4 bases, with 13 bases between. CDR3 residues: CASSLEGDRNQPQHF. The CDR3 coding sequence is TGTGCCAGCAGCTTGGAAGGGGATAGGAATCAGCCCCAGCATTTT.

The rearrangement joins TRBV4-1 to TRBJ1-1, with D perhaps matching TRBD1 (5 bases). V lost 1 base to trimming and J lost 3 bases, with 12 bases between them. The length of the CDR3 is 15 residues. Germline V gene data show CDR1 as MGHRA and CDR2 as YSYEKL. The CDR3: CASSQGPGRDTEAFF. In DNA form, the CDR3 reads TGCGCCAGCAGCCAAGGTCCAGGGAGGGACACTGAAGCTTTCTTT.

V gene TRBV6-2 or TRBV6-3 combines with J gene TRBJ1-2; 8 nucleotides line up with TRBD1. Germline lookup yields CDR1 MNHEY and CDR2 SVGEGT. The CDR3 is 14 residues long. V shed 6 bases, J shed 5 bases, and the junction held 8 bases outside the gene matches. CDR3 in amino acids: CASSLPGQAYGYTF. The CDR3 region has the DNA TGTGCCAGCAGCCTACCGGGACAGGCTTATGGCTACACCTTC.

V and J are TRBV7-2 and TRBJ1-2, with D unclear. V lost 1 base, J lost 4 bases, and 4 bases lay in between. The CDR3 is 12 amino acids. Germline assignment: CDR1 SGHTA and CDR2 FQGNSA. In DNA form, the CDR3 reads TGTGCCAGCAGCTTAGGGAGCTATGGCTACACCTTC. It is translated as CASSLGSYGYTF.

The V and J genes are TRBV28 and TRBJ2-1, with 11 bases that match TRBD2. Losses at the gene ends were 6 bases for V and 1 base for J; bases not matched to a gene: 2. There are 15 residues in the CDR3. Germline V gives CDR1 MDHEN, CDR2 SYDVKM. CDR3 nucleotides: TGTGCCAGCAGGTCTAGCGGGAGGTCCTACAATGAGCAGTTCTTC. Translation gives CASRSSGRSYNEQFF.

CDR3 sequence reads: CASSEDSALEGKQYF. CDR3 DNA sequence: TGTGCCAGCAGCGAGGACAGTGCCCTAGAGGGTAAGCAGTACTTC. The chain is built from TRBV7-9 and TRBJ2-7; D is possibly TRBD1 (6 bases). V shed 5 bases and J shed 8 bases, with 22 bases lying between them. Germline CDR1 and CDR2: SEHNR and FQNEAQ (reference sequence). The CDR3 is made up of 15 amino acids.

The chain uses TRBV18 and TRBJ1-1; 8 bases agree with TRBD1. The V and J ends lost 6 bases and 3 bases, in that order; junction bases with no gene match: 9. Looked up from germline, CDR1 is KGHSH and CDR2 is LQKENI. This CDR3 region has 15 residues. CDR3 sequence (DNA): TGTGCCAGCTCGCGGACAGGGCCGAGGGACACTGAAGCTTTCTTT. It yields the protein CASSRTGPRDTEAFF.

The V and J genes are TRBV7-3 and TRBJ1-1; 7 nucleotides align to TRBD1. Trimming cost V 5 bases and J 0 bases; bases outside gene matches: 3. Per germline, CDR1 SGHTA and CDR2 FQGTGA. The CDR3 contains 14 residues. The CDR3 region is CASSGTGVNTEAFF. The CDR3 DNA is TGTGCCAGCAGCGGAACAGGGGTGAACACTGAAGCTTTCTTT.

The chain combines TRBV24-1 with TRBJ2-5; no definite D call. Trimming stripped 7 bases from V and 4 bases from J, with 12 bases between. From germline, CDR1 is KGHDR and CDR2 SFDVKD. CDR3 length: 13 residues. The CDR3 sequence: CATRPNHGETQYF. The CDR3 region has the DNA TGTGCCACCAGACCCAACCACGGAGAGACCCAGTACTTC.

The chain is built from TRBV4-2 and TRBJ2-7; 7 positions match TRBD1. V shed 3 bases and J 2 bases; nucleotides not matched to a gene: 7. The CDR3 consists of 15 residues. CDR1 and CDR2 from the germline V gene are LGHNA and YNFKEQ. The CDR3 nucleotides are TGTGCCAGCAGCCAGTACCGGGACAGTCCCTACGAGCAGTACTTC. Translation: CASSQYRDSPYEQYF.

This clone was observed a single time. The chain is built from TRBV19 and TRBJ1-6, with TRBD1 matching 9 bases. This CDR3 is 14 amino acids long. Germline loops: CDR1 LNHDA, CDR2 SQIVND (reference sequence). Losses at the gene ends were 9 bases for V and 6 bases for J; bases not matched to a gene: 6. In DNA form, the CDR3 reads TGTGCCAGCGGGACAGGGTCAATTAATTCACCCCTCCACTTT. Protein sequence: CASGTGSINSPLHF.

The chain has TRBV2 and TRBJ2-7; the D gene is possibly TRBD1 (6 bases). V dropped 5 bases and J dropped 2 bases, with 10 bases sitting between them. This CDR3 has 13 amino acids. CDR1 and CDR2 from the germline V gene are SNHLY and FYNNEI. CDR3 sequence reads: CASSWTDTYEQYF. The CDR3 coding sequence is TGTGCCAGCAGTTGGACAGATACCTACGAGCAGTACTTC.

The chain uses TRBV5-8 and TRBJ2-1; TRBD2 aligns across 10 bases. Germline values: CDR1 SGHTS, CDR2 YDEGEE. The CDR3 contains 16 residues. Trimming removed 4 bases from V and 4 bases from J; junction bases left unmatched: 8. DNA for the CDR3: TGTGCCAGCAGCCCCCGGACTAGCGGAAATTACAATGAGCAGTTCTTC. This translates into CASSPRTSGNYNEQFF.

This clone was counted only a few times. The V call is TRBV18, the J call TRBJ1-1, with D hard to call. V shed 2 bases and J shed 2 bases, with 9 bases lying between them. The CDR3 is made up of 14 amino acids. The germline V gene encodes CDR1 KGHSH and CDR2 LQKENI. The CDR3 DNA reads TGTGCCAGCTCACCAGGACTGAGTAACACTGAAGCTTTCTTT. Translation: CASSPGLSNTEAFF.

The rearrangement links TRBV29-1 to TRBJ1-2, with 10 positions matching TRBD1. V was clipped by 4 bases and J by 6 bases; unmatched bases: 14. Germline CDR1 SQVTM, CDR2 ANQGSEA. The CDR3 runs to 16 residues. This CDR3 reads CSVVPHGTGAYDGYTF. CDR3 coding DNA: TGCAGCGTTGTTCCACATGGGACAGGGGCGTACGATGGCTACACCTTC.

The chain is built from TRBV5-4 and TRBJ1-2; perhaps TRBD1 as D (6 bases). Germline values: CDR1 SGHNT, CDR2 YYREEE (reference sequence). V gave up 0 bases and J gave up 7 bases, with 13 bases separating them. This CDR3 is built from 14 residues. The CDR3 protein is CASSLVEGVSGYTF. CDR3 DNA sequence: TGTGCCAGCAGCTTGGTAGAGGGGGTTAGTGGCTACACCTTC.

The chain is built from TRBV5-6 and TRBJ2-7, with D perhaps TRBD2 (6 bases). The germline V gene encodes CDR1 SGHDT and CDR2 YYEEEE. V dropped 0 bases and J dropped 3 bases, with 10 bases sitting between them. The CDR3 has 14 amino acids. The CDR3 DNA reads TGTGCCAGCAGCTTGGCAGGGAGGCTCTACGAGCAGTACTTC. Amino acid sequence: CASSLAGRLYEQYF.

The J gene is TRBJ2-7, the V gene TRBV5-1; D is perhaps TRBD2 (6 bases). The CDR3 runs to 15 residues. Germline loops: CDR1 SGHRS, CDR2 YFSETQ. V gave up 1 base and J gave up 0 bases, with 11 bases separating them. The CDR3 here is CASSLLRGSSYEQYF. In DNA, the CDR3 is TGCGCCAGCAGCTTGCTTCGGGGGAGCTCCTACGAGCAGTACTTC.

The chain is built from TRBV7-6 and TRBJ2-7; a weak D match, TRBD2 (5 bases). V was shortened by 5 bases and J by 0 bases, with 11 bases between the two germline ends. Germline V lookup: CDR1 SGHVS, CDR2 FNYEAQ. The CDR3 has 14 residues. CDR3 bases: TGTGCCAGCAGCGAGCGGCAGCTCTCCTACGAGCAGTACTTC. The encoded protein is CASSERQLSYEQYF.

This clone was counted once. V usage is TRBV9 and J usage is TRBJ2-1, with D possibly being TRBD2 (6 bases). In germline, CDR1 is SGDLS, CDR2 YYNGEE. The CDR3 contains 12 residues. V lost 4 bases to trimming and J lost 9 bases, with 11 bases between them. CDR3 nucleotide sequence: TGTGCCAGCAGCTATAGCGGATCTGAGCAGTTCTTC. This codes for CASSYSGSEQFF.

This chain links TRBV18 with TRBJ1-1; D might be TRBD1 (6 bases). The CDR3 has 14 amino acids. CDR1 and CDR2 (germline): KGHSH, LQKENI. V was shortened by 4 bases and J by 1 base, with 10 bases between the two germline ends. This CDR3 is CASSHDRKNTEAFF. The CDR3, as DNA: TGTGCCAGCTCACACGACAGGAAGAACACTGAAGCTTTCTTT.

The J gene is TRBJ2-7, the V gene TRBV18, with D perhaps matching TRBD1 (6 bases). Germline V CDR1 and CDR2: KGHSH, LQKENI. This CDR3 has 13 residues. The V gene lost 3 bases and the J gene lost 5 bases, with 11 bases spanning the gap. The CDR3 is CASSPDSGDEQYF. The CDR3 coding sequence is TGTGCCAGCTCACCGGATTCAGGGGACGAGCAGTACTTC.